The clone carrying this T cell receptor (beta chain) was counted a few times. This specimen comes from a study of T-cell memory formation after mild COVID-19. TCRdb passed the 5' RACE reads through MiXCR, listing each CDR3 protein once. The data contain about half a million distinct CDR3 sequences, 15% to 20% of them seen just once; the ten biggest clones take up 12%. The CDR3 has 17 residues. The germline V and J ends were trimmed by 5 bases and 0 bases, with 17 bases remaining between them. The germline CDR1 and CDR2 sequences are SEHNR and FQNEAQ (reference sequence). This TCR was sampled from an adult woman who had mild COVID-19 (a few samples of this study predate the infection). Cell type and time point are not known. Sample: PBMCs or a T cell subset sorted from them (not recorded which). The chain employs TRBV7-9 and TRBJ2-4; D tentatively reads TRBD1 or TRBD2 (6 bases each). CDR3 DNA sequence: TGTGCCAGCAGCCCCTGGGGGGCGGAACTAGCCAAAAACATTCAGTACTTC. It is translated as CASSPWGAELAKNIQYF.